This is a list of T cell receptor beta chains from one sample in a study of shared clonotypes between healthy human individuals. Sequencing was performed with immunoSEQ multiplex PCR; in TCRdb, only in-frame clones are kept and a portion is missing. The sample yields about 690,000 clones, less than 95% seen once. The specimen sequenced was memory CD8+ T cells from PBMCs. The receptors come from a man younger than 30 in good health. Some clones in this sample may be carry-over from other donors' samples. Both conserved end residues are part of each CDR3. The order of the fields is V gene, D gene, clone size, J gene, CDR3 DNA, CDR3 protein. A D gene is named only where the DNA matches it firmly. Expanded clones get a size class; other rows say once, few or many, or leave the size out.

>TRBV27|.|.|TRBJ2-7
TGTGCCAGCAGTCCCTCTGGATCCTACGAGCAGTACTTC
CASSPSGSYEQYF
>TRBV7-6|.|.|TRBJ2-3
TGTGCCAGCAGCTTAGATCCGGCGCCCTCGGTTCCGCCGTATTTT
CASSLDPAPSVPPYF
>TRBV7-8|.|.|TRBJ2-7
TGTGCCAGCAGAGATATTGGGGAGCAGTACTTC
CASRDIGEQYF
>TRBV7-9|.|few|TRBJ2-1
TGTGCCGGATACCTAGGAAATGAGCAGTTCTTC
CAGYLGNEQFF
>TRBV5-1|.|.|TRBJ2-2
TGCGCCAGCAGCTCCCACGCGGGGAAGAACACCGGGGAGCTGTTTTTT
CASSSHAGKNTGELFF
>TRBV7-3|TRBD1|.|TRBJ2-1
TGTGCCAGCAGCCAGACAGGGGGCCTTTCCTACAATGAGCAGTTCTTC
CASSQTGGLSYNEQFF
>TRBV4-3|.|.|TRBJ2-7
TGCGCCAGCAGCCCCTCCGTGGTCGGATCCTACGAGCAGTACTTC
CASSPSVVGSYEQYF
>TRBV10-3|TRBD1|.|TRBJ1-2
TGTGCCATCAGTGTATTCCGGGACAGGGGGTATGGCTACACCTTC
CAISVFRDRGYGYTF
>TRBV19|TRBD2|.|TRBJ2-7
TGTGCCAGTAGTCCGCGGCGCGGGGGAGGAGGGCCTAGCGGGAGTAAGGACTACGAGCAGTACTTC
CASSPRRGGGGPSGSKDYEQYF
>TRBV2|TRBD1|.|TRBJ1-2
TGTGCCAGCAGTGTAGGGACAGGGTGGGAGCGGGACTATGGCTACACCTTC
CASSVGTGWERDYGYTF
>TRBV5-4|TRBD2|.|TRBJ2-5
TGTGCCAGCAGCTTGTCTAGCGGGATTGAAGAGACCCAGTACTTC
CASSLSSGIEETQYF
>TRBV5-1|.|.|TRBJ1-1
TGCGCCAGCAGCTTGTGGGACACGGCCACTGAAGCTTTCTTT
CASSLWDTATEAFF
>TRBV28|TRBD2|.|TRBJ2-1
TGTGCCAGCAGTTTAAGGACTAGCGGGAGGTCCTTCAATGAGCAGTTCTTC
CASSLRTSGRSFNEQFF
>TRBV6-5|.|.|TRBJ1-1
TGTGCCAGCAGCTTACGGAGGAACACTGAAGCTTTCTTT
CASSLRRNTEAFF
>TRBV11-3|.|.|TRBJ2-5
TGTGCCAGCAGCCTAAAGGGGAGGCGAGAGACCCAGTACTTC
CASSLKGRRETQYF
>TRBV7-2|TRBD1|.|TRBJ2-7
TGTGCCAGCAGCTTGAGCCCGGGACAGTCCTACGAGCAGTACTTC
CASSLSPGQSYEQYF
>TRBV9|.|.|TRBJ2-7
TGTGCCAGCAGCCAGGGGGGCCCCGAGCAGTACTTC
CASSQGGPEQYF
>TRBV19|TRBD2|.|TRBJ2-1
TGTGCCAGTAGTATTGACCACGCGGGAGGGGTCTATGAGCAGTTCTTC
CASSIDHAGGVYEQFF
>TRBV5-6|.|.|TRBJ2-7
TGTGCCAGCAGCTTGAAACCAGGGGACCTTTCCTACGAGCAGTACTTC
CASSLKPGDLSYEQYF
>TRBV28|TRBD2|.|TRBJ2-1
TGTGCCAGTACTAGCGGGGCCTACAATGAGCAGTTCTTC
CASTSGAYNEQFF
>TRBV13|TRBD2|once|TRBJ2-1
TGTGCCAGCAGTCGTTGGGGACTAGCGGGAGGGAGCGATGAGCAGTTCTTC
CASSRWGLAGGSDEQFF
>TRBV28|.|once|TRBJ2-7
TGTGCCAGCAGTACGTCTGAGCAGTACTTC
CASSTSEQYF
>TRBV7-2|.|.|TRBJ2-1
TGTGCCAGCAGTTCACAGCGATACCCCTACAATGAGCAGTTCTTC
CASSSQRYPYNEQFF
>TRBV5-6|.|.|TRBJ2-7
TGTGCCAGCAGCTCCGGGGTTGGCTACGAGCAGTACTTC
CASSSGVGYEQYF
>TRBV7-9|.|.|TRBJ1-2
TGTGCCAGCAGCAGGGGAGGGGCGCAGGGCTACACCTTC
CASSRGGAQGYTF
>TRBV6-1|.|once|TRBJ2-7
TGTGCCAGCAGTGAGATTAAAGGGGGAGCCTACGAGCAGTACTTC
CASSEIKGGAYEQYF
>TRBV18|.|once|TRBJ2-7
TGTGCCAGCTCACCTAAGTGGGGCGACCTGGGGTACGAGCAGTACTTC
CASSPKWGDLGYEQYF
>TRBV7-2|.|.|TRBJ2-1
TGTGCCAGCAGCCAAAGGGCGCGCAATGAGCAGTTCTTC
CASSQRARNEQFF
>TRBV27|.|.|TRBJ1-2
TGTGCCAGCACCCCGACCGGGACCTTCTATGGCTACACCTTC
CASTPTGTFYGYTF
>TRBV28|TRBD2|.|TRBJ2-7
TGTGCCAGCAGACCCCTAGCGGGAGTAGGGGAGCAGTACTTC
CASRPLAGVGEQYF
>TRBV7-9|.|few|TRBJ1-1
TGTGCCAGCAGCTTGGGGGGGATCACTGAAGCTTTCTTT
CASSLGGITEAFF
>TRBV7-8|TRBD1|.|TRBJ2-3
TGTGCCAGCAGCCTAAATGCGGGACAGGGTGGCACAGATACGCAGTATTTT
CASSLNAGQGGTDTQYF
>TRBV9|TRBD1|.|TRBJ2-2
TGTGCCAGCAGCGAGGACAGGACTTTCACCGGGGAGCTGTTTTTT
CASSEDRTFTGELFF
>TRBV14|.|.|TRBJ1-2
TGTGCCAGCAGCCAAGATCCCTACCACGACCTTTCCAAATATGGCTACACCTTC
CASSQDPYHDLSKYGYTF
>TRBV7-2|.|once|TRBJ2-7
TGTGCCAGCAGTTGGGGGGCTAGCTCCTACGAGCAGTACTTC
CASSWGASSYEQYF
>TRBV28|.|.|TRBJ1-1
TGTGCCAGCAGTTTGTACCGGGACGCCGGCACTGAAGCTTTCTTT
CASSLYRDAGTEAFF
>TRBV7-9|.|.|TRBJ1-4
TGTGCCAGCAGGGACAGTCCTAATGAAAAACTGTTTTTT
CASRDSPNEKLFF
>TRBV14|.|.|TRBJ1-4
TGTGCCAGCAGCCAAATGGGACGAATCGGGAGAGAAAAACTGTTTTTT
CASSQMGRIGREKLFF
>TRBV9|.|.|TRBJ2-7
TGTGCCAGCAGCCCCGGAGGGAAGTACGAGCAGTACTTC
CASSPGGKYEQYF
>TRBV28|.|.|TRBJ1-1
TGTGCCAGCAAACGGGGGAAGAGAATGAACACTGAAGCTTTCTTT
CASKRGKRMNTEAFF
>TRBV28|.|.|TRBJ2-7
TGTGCCAGCAGTGGACGCGACCCCTACGAGCAGTACTTC
CASSGRDPYEQYF
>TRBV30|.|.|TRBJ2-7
TGTGCCTGGAGTGTAACAGGGAGAAGCGAGCAGTACTTC
CAWSVTGRSEQYF
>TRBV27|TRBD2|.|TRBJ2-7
TGTGCCAGCAGTCGCGGGACTAGCGGAACCTACGAGCAGTACTTC
CASSRGTSGTYEQYF
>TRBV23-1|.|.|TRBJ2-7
TGCGCTGCAGCCCGGGAGCAGTACTTC
CAAAREQYF
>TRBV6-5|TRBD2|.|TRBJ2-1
TGTGCCAGCAGGCACGGGACTACAATACACCATGAGCAGTTCTTC
CASRHGTTIHHEQFF
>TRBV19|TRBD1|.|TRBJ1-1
TGTGCCAGTAGGGTAGGGGGCAGGAACACTGAAGCTTTCTTT
CASRVGGRNTEAFF
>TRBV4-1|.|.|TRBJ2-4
TGCGCCAGCAGCCAAGCCCCGATTGGGGACATTCAGTACTTC
CASSQAPIGDIQYF
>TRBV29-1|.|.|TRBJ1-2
TGCAGCGCCGCCGGGGCAGTTGAAGACTATGGCTACACCTTC
CSAAGAVEDYGYTF
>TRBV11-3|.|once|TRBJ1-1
TGTGCCAGCAGCCCCAGTGGGAAAGGGACTGAAGCTTTCTTT
CASSPSGKGTEAFF